This entry lists 11 T cell receptor beta chains sequenced from one sample in a study of T cells in tumors after PD-1 blockade. Clones were sequenced by immunoSEQ multiplex PCR, and TCRdb holds only the in-frame ones, with some missing. The sample consists of around 19,000 clones, more than 70% of them appearing once. Sequencing was performed on PBMCs, taken before anti-PD-1 treatment. Receptors were obtained from a human donor with basal cell carcinoma.

The chain is built from TRBV7-4 and TRBJ2-5; 12 bases match TRBD1. V dropped 5 bases and J dropped 4; count of bases not matched to a gene: 14. Germline V lookup: CDR1 SGHVT, CDR2 SQSDAQ. The CDR3 is 18 amino acids. CDR3 DNA sequence: TGTGCCAGCAGCCCTAAACCGGGACAGGGGGCGCCTGGAGAGACCCAGTACTTC. Residues: CASSPKPGQGAPGETQYF.

This chain joins TRBV9 and TRBJ2-7, with unresolved D. V gave up 3 bases and J gave up 2 bases, with 9 bases separating them. The V gene's germline CDR1 is SGDLS and CDR2 YYNGEE. The CDR3 runs 13 residues. The chain's CDR3 is CASSATPAYEQYF. DNA of the CDR3: TGTGCCAGCAGCGCTACGCCTGCCTACGAGCAGTACTTC.

This clone is classed as medium-sized (0.01 to 0.1%). The V and J genes are TRBV4-3 and TRBJ1-5; TRBD1 aligns across 12 bases. The V and J ends lost 5 bases and 6 bases, in that order; junction bases with no gene match: 5. Germline V gene data show CDR1 as LGHNA and CDR2 as YSLEER. The CDR3 has 15 amino acids. CDR3 coding DNA: TGCGCCAGCAGCAGCGGGACAGGGGGCGGTCAGCCCCAGCATTTT. Translated, it gives CASSSGTGGGQPQHF.

The gene calls are TRBV5-1 and TRBJ2-7; possible D gene TRBD2, 6 bases. The germline CDR1 and CDR2 sequences are SGHRS and YFSETQ. The ends were cut back, 0 bases at V and 7 bases at J, with 17 bases in the middle. The CDR3 consists of 15 residues. The CDR3 here is CASSLAGEALWEQYF. For the CDR3, the DNA is TGCGCCAGCAGCTTGGCCGGGGAGGCCCTATGGGAGCAGTACTTC.

This clone showed up just once. The chain is built from TRBV6-5 and TRBJ1-6, with 7 bases that match TRBD1. The junction had 7 bases not matched to a gene; V was cut back by 6 bases and J by 5 bases. Germline values: CDR1 MNHEY, CDR2 SVGAGI. The CDR3 spans 15 residues. CDR3 sequence (DNA): TGTGCCAGCAGGGGAGGGGGGACAGATAATTCACCCCTCCACTTT. Its translation: CASRGGGTDNSPLHF.

The chain is built from TRBV3-1 (or the pseudogene TRBV3-2) and TRBJ2-3, with D possibly TRBD2 on 6 matching bases. Looked up from germline, CDR1 is LGHDT and CDR2 is YNNKEL (reference sequence). V was pared by 4 bases and J by 1 base, with 12 bases between. This CDR3 is 15 amino acids long. Here the CDR3 DNA reads TGTGCCAGCAGCCTGAGGGGAGGTGGCACAGATACGCAGTATTTT. It is translated as CASSLRGGGTDTQYF.

About this clone itself: The junction shows a germline mismatch at one end, possibly a read error. Other DNA sequences in the same sample also yield this CDR3. The rearrangement uses TRBV2 and TRBJ2-1; D possibly corresponds to TRBD2 (7 bases). The germline gives CDR1 SNHLY, CDR2 FYNNEI. This CDR3 comprises 19 residues. The CDR3 is CPSCHGGAGEGSSYNEQFF. The CDR3 DNA reads as TGTCCCAGCTGTCATGGGGGGGCGGGGGAGGGGAGCTCCTACAATGAGCAGTTCTTC.

The chain uses TRBV14 and TRBJ2-3; D ambiguous. CDR1 is SGHDN, CDR2 FVKESK, per germline. Trimming took off 0 bases at V and 5 bases at J, with 12 bases between the two ends. This CDR3 spans 15 amino acids. The CDR3 nucleotides are TGTGCCAGCAGCCAAGAGATCAGGTCCGGAGATACGCAGTATTTT. The encoded protein is CASSQEIRSGDTQYF.

There are a few counts of this clone. The chain joins TRBV25-1 to TRBJ1-1; the D gene is possibly TRBD1 (6 bases). In germline, CDR1 is MGHDK, CDR2 SYGVNS. This CDR3 has 15 residues. V lost 6 bases, J lost 6 bases, and 20 bases lay in between. CDR3 DNA sequence: TGTGCCAGCAGAGACGCGACAGGAGGAAGCTCTGAAGCTTTCTTT. It encodes CASRDATGGSSEAFF.

The V and J genes are TRBV5-6 and TRBJ2-1, with 13 positions matching TRBD2. Looked up from germline, CDR1 is SGHDT and CDR2 is YYEEEE. CDR3 length: 15 amino acids. J lost 6 bases, V lost 4 bases, and 4 bases had no gene match. CDR3 in DNA: TGTGCCAGCAGCCCCACTAGCGGGAGGGCCAATGAGCAGTTCTTC. As protein: CASSPTSGRANEQFF.

The chain carries TRBV9 and TRBJ2-1; 8 positions match TRBD2. The V gene's germline CDR1 is SGDLS and CDR2 YYNGEE. This CDR3 has 17 residues. The V segment lost 0 bases and the J segment 4 bases; nucleotides outside the gene matches: 9. The CDR3 coding sequence is TGTGCCAGCAGCGTAGAAGGGGCGGGAGGTGGGTACAATGAGCAGTTCTTC. It yields the protein CASSVEGAGGGYNEQFF. The variable domain in full, completed from reference TRBV9 and TRBJ2-1, reads DSGVTQTPKHLITATGQRVTLRCSPRSGDLSVYWYQQSLDQGLQFLIQYYNGEERAKGNILERFSAQQFPDLHSELNLSSLELGDSALYFCASSVEGAGGGYNEQFFGPGTRLTVL.